This T cell receptor beta chain was identified in a study of monozygotic twins with inflammatory bowel disease. The CDR3 has 18 amino acids. Looked up from germline, CDR1 is MNHEY and CDR2 is SVGEGT. On this clonotype itself: Its target is unknown.

Researchers collected roughly 2.3 ml of blood per donor. General study findings and limits: The authors note that differing immunosuppressive treatments may have added variability to patient repertoires. Especially with disease activity, IBD patients shared fewer clonotypes with others than healthy twins did. By inverse Simpson index, TCRbeta diversity was lower in IBD patients than in healthy co-twins.

TCRdb re-called the 5' RACE reads; one entry per CDR3 protein, DNA not given. In all, the sample yields about 300,000 distinct CDR3 sequences. This chain uses TRBV6-2 or TRBV6-3 with TRBJ2-7; TCRdb returns TRBD2, unconfirmable since there is no DNA. The clonotype was recovered from a human donor with ulcerative colitis or Crohn's disease, or a healthy co-twin of an affected twin (not recorded which). Sample: blood. The CDR3 here is CASRPPGLAGIKGPEQYF.